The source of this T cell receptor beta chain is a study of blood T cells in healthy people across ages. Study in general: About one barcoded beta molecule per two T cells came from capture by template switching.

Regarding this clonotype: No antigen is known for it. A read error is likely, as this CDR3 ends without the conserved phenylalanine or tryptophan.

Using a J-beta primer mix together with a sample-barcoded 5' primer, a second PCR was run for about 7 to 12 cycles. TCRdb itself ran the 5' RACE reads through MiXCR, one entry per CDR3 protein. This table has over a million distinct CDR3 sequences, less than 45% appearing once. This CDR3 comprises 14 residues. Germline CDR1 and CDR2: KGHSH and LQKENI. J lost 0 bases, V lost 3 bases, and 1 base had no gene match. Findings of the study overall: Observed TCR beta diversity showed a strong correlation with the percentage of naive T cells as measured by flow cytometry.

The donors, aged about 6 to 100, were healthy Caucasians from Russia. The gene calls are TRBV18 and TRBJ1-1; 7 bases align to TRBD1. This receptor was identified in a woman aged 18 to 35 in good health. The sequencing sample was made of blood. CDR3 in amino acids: CASSPGTVNTEAFL. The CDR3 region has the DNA TGTGCCAGCTCACCGGGGACAGTGAACACTGAAGCTTTCTTA.